Sequencing of this TCR beta chain was carried out in a study of blood T cell repertoires in COVID-19. Study overall: Both acute and convalescent COVID-19 samples were obtained from the United States, Italy and Spain. Sources were T cells, B-cell-depleted T cells, or PBMCs; the material itself was cDNA or gDNA.

Study processing details: Estimation of nucleated cell counts was performed using reference gene primer amplification. Assay used: immunoSEQ multiplex PCR; TCRdb lists only in-frame clones, some missing. The D gene and trimming were derived from the DNA, and the V and J assignments and clone size from that table. This sample has tens of thousands of clones, with about 86% found just once. Germline V gene lookup returns CDR1 MDHEN and CDR2 SYDVKM. This CDR3 is built from 15 residues. The V gene end was trimmed by 3 bases and the J gene end by 2 bases; junction bases not matched to a gene: 3. The source material was peripheral blood. The genes are TRBV28 and TRBJ2-2; 7 bases match TRBD2. The sequence derives from a human donor in a cohort sampled during active COVID-19. CDR3 loop: CASSLGGLNTGELFF. The CDR3, as DNA: TGTGCCAGCAGTTTGGGAGGGCTAAACACCGGGGAGCTGTTTTTT.